These 15 T cell receptor beta chains share one sample of origin, sequenced in a study of cytotoxic CD8 clonotypes in ibrutinib-treated CLL. The data were produced by immunoSEQ multiplex PCR, yet TCRdb's version contains in-frame clones alone and is incomplete. The table lists a few hundred thousand clones, roughly 74% of them singletons. The source material was PBMCs, sampled after 24 months of ibrutinib treatment. Receptors originate from a human donor with chronic lymphocytic leukemia.

This clone was detected a few times. The V gene is TRBV28, the J gene TRBJ1-1; no reliable D call. Germline CDR1 and CDR2: MDHEN and SYDVKM. The V gene lost 5 bases and the J gene lost 6 bases, with 19 bases spanning the gap. The CDR3 has 15 amino acids. CDR3 sequence reads: CASSPEQTVGAEAFF. The CDR3 coding sequence is TGTGCCAGCAGTCCAGAACAGACGGTAGGAGCTGAAGCTTTCTTT. The full variable domain, in which reference TRBV28 and TRBJ1-1 provide the parts outside the CDR3, is DVKVTQSSRYLVKRTGEKVFLECVQDMDHENMFWYRQDPGLGLRLIYFSYDVKMKEKGDIPEGYSVSREKKERFSLILESASTNQTSMYLCASSPEQTVGAEAFFGQGTRLTVV.

The chain employs TRBV6-5 and TRBJ2-3, with TRBD1 matching over 7 bases. After removal of 0 bases from V and 3 bases from J, the junction contained 3 bases not matched to a gene. The germline V gene encodes CDR1 MNHEY and CDR2 SVGAGI. CDR3 length: 15 amino acids. The CDR3 DNA follows: TGTGCCAGCAGTTACTCGGGGACAGTGACAGATACGCAGTATTTT. Its translation is CASSYSGTVTDTQYF.

This chain uses TRBV5-1 with TRBJ2-7; the match to TRBD2 covers 9 bases. V dropped 0 bases and J dropped 0; count of bases not matched to a gene: 1. Germline V gene data show CDR1 as SGHRS and CDR2 as YFSETQ. The CDR3 has 15 residues. The CDR3 spells CASSLGLADSYEQYF. CDR3 sequence (DNA): TGCGCCAGCAGCTTGGGACTAGCGGACTCCTACGAGCAGTACTTC.

The rearrangement links TRBV7-2 to TRBJ1-1, with 9 positions matching TRBD1. CDR1 SGHTA and CDR2 FQGNSA come from the germline V gene. Trimming took 6 bases from V and 7 from J; bases not matched to a gene: 9. This CDR3 region has 14 residues. The CDR3 sequence: CASRREDRGGEAFF. The CDR3 DNA sequence: TGTGCCAGCAGGCGGGAGGACAGGGGTGGTGAAGCTTTCTTT.

The rearrangement joins TRBV4-3 to TRBJ1-4; 7 nucleotides line up with TRBD1. Germline CDR1 LGHNA, CDR2 YSLEER. This CDR3 is 15 amino acids long. With 2 bases clipped from V and 5 bases from J, the junction kept 5 bases outside the gene matches. The CDR3 loop reads CASSQPGTANEKLFF. DNA of the CDR3: TGCGCCAGCAGCCAACCCGGGACAGCAAATGAAAAACTGTTTTTT.

The chain's CDR3 is CASSEQGFRNTEAFF. The DNA of the CDR3 is TGTGCCAGCAGCGAACAGGGATTCCGGAACACTGAAGCTTTCTTT. The chain uses TRBV2 and TRBJ1-1, with D possibly matching TRBD1 (6 bases). Trimming took 6 bases from V and 1 from J, leaving 15 bases between them. The CDR3 consists of 15 residues. Germline CDR1 and CDR2: SNHLY and FYNNEI.

A remark on this clone: At one of its ends the junction is not consistent with the germline gene, which may arise from a read error. This chain links TRBV4-2 with TRBJ2-3; D remains unclear. The V gene's germline CDR1 is LGHNA and CDR2 YNFKEQ. This CDR3 has 16 amino acids. The CDR3 region has the DNA TGTGCCAGCAGTCAAGTCACGGAGTTTCGCACAGATACGCAGTATTTT. As protein: CASSQVTEFRTDTQYF.

This chain uses TRBV9 with TRBJ2-5; 7 nucleotides line up with TRBD2. V dropped 0 bases and J dropped 5; count of bases not matched to a gene: 10. The CDR3 sequence is 16 residues long. CDR1 and CDR2 (germline): SGDLS, YYNGEE. The CDR3 protein is CASSVGSGRLGETQYF. The CDR3 nucleotides read TGTGCCAGCAGCGTAGGTAGCGGGCGTTTGGGGGAGACCCAGTACTTC. Filled out from reference TRBV9 and TRBJ2-5, the complete variable domain reads DSGVTQTPKHLITATGQRVTLRCSPRSGDLSVYWYQQSLDQGLQFLIQYYNGEERAKGNILERFSAQQFPDLHSELNLSSLELGDSALYFCASSVGSGRLGETQYFGPGTRLLVL.

A note on this clone: The junction does not match germline at one end; this may be a read error. V usage is TRBV6-6 and J usage is TRBJ2-7; 7 bases are a match to TRBD2. CDR3 length equals 15 residues. Germline V gives CDR1 MNHNY, CDR2 SVGAGI (reference sequence). CDR3 in amino acids: CASSYEVAGLNEQYF. The CDR3 DNA sequence: TGTGCCAGCAGTTACGAGGTAGCGGGTCTCAACGAGCAGTATTTC.

This chain connects TRBV5-6 to TRBJ2-3; D unresolved. CDR3 length equals 16 residues. Germline assignment: CDR1 SGHDT and CDR2 YYEEEE. Trimming stripped 3 bases from V and 2 bases from J, with 16 bases between. CDR3 amino acids: CASSSSGLLSTDTQYF. The CDR3 bases are TGTGCCAGCAGCTCCAGTGGTCTATTATCCACAGATACGCAGTATTTT.

Written as DNA, the CDR3 is TGTGCCAGCAGCTTAGCGTTTAGCACCTACAATGAGCAGTTCTTC. It translates to CASSLAFSTYNEQFF. The V call is TRBV7-2, the J call TRBJ2-1; D call uncertain. V was clipped by 0 bases and J by 2 bases, with 8 bases between them. CDR3 length: 15 residues. Germline V gene lookup returns CDR1 SGHTA and CDR2 FQGNSA.

The chain employs TRBV27 and TRBJ1-2, with TRBD1 matching over 10 bases. The CDR3 totals 14 residues. Trimming removed 6 bases from V and 4 bases from J; junction bases left unmatched: 5. CDR1 and CDR2 (germline): MNHEY, SMNVEV (reference sequence). The CDR3: CASSGQGEAYGYTF. Written as DNA, the CDR3 is TGTGCCAGCAGCGGACAGGGGGAGGCCTATGGCTACACCTTC.

This rearrangement joins TRBV19 to TRBJ2-7, with TRBD1 as a possible D gene (6 bases). This CDR3 is 14 amino acids long. The ends were cut back, 5 bases at V and 3 bases at J, with 14 bases in the middle. Germline V gives CDR1 LNHDA, CDR2 SQIVND (reference sequence). CDR3 loop: CASSPKDRFYEQYF. CDR3 DNA: TGTGCCAGTAGTCCGAAAGACAGGTTCTACGAGCAGTACTTC.

The chain carries TRBV25-1 and TRBJ2-5, with 7 bases fitting TRBD2. From germline, CDR1 is MGHDK and CDR2 SYGVNS. CDR3 length: 15 residues. With V trimmed by 8 bases and J by 2 bases, 11 bases remained unmatched. CDR3 in amino acids: CASSDPTGGQETQYF. The CDR3 DNA reads TGTGCCAGCTCCGACCCCACGGGGGGACAAGAGACCCAGTACTTC.

The chain employs TRBV4-1 and TRBJ2-1; D call uncertain. Germline CDR1 reads MGHRA; CDR2 reads YSYEKL. V dropped 0 bases and J dropped 5 bases, with 5 bases sitting between them. The CDR3 is 13 amino acids. The DNA of the CDR3 is TGCGCCAGCAGCCAAGAAATCGACAATGAGCAGTTCTTC. This translates into CASSQEIDNEQFF.